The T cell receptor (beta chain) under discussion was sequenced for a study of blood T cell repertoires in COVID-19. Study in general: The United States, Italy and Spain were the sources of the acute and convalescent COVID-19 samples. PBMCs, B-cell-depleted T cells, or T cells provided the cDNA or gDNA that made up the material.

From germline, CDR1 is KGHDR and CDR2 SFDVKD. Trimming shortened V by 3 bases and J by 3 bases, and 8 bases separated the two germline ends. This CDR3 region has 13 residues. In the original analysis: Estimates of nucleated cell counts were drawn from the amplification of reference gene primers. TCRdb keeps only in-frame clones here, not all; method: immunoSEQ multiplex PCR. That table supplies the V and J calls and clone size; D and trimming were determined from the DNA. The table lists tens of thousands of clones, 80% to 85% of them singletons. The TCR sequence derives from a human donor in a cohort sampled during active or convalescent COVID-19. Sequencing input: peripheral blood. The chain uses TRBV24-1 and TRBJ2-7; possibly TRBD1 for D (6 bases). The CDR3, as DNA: TGTGCCACCAGTGATAAACAGGGCTACGAGCAGTACTTC. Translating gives CATSDKQGYEQYF.